The 17 T cell receptor beta chains below were found in one sample sequenced in a study of response to subunit inactivated influenza vaccine. A single record per CDR3 protein comes from TCRdb applying MiXCR to the RT-PCR reads. The sample contains hundreds of thousands of distinct CDR3 sequences, about 15% of which appear only once. Sequencing was performed on PBMCs from blood, taken 14 to 15 days before vaccination. The receptors were sampled from a middle-aged man who received an inactivated influenza vaccine.

This clonotype appeared a few times. The chain has TRBV5-1 and TRBJ2-1; D perhaps matches TRBD2 (6 bases). This CDR3 comprises 15 residues. V lost 0 bases, J lost 7 bases, and 14 bases lay in between. Germline lookup yields CDR1 SGHRS and CDR2 YFSETQ. CDR3 region: CASSLVASVGNEQFF. The CDR3 bases are TGCGCCAGCAGCTTGGTGGCTAGCGTTGGGAATGAGCAGTTCTTC.

Here the CDR3 DNA reads TGTGCCAGCAGTTCCCCGGTGGGGGGGGCTAGCACAGATACGCAGTATTTT. Protein sequence: CASSSPVGGASTDTQYF. The rearrangement links TRBV12-3 or TRBV12-4 to TRBJ2-3; weak D call: TRBD2 (7 bases). Deletions cut 4 bases from V and 0 bases from J, with 17 bases between. This CDR3 spans 17 amino acids.

In its sample, this clonotype was seen a few times. The CDR3 sequence: CSAGFGGASGELFF. The CDR3 nucleotides are TGCAGCGCTGGTTTCGGGGGAGCGTCCGGGGAGCTGTTTTTT. The chain recombines TRBV29-1 with TRBJ2-2; D may be TRBD2 (6 bases). There are 14 residues in the CDR3. Trimming took off 7 bases at V and 6 bases at J, with 18 bases between the two ends. CDR1 and CDR2 from the germline V gene are SQVTM and ANQGSEA.

This clonotype was picked up a small number of times. The J gene is TRBJ2-7, the V gene TRBV2, with D perhaps TRBD2 (6 bases). This CDR3 comprises 15 residues. Germline V gene lookup returns CDR1 SNHLY and CDR2 FYNNEI. The V gene lost 4 bases and the J gene lost 3 bases, with 16 bases spanning the gap. The CDR3 sequence is CASSGIGSGNYEQYF. The CDR3 DNA sequence: TGTGCCAGCAGTGGAATTGGTAGCGGCAACTACGAGCAGTACTTC.

This clonotype was seen ten or more times. The chain recombines TRBV29-1 with TRBJ2-3; D gene ambiguous. In germline, CDR1 is SQVTM, CDR2 ANQGSEA. This CDR3 is 14 amino acids long. The V gene lost 4 bases and the J gene lost 0 bases, with 11 bases spanning the gap. The CDR3 loop is CSVVSEPSTDTQYF. The CDR3 DNA follows: TGCAGCGTTGTATCAGAGCCGAGCACAGATACGCAGTATTTT.

This clonotype appeared a single time. The chain links TRBV6-1 to TRBJ1-2; 10 positions agree with TRBD1. CDR3 length: 14 amino acids. With V trimmed by 5 bases and J by 6 bases, 6 bases remained unmatched. The V gene's germline CDR1 is MNHNS and CDR2 SASEGT. The DNA of the CDR3 is TGTGCCAGCAGTAATCCCGGGACAGGGGATGGCTACACCTTC. The encoded protein is CASSNPGTGDGYTF.

This chain uses TRBV4-3 with TRBJ2-3, with 7 bases that match TRBD2. With V trimmed by 3 bases and J by 4 bases, 7 bases remained unmatched. Germline values: CDR1 LGHNA, CDR2 YSLEER. The CDR3 extends over 15 amino acids. DNA for the CDR3: TGCGCCAGCAGCCAGGCGAGCGGGATTGCAGATACGCAGTATTTT. As protein: CASSQASGIADTQYF.

This clonotype has a handful of counts. The chain recombines TRBV5-1 with TRBJ2-3; 8 nucleotides agree with TRBD2. J was trimmed by 2 bases and V by 5 bases; bases with no gene match: 10. CDR3 length equals 16 residues. CDR1 and CDR2 (germline): SGHRS, YFSETQ. CDR3 protein: CASRKLAVQTTDTQYF. The CDR3 DNA is TGCGCCAGCAGAAAACTAGCGGTTCAGACCACAGATACGCAGTATTTT.

This clonotype was seen more than once but under ten times. This chain connects TRBV20-1 to TRBJ1-2; D is uncertain. Between the trimmed V and J ends, which lost 3 bases and 8 bases, there was a span of 13 bases. Per the germline V gene, CDR1 is DFQATT and CDR2 is SNEGSKA (reference sequence). This CDR3 comprises 12 residues. This CDR3 is CSARGVGGGYTF. CDR3 nucleotides: TGCAGTGCTAGGGGAGTAGGAGGGGGCTACACCTTC.

About this clonotype itself: A much larger clone differs by one base, so this may be a read error. The chain uses TRBV7-2 and TRBJ2-6; D might be TRBD1 (6 bases). The CDR3 sequence is 17 residues long. Germline loops: CDR1 SGHTA, CDR2 FQGNSA. In DNA, the CDR3 is TGTGCCAGCAGCTTGAGGACAGCAGACTCTGGGGCCAACGTCCTGTCTTTC. The encoded protein is CASSLRTADSGANVLSF.

V gene TRBV28 combines with J gene TRBJ1-4; perhaps TRBD1 as D (5 bases). The CDR3 length is 13 residues. From germline, CDR1 is MDHEN and CDR2 SYDVKM. The V end was cut by 6 bases, the J end by 8 bases, with 13 bases between. Here the CDR3 reads CASRTTAWEKLFF. In nucleotides, the CDR3 is TGTGCCAGCAGGACGACAGCATGGGAAAAACTGTTTTTT.

This clonotype was observed a handful of times. The chain couples TRBV4-2 to TRBJ2-3, with 11 bases identical to TRBD1. CDR1 and CDR2 from the germline V gene are LGHNA and YNFKEQ. The CDR3 extends over 14 amino acids. With V trimmed by 3 bases and J by 5 bases, 1 base remained unmatched. The CDR3 DNA reads TGTGCCAGCAGCCAGGGGACAGGGGGAGATACGCAGTATTTT. Its protein is CASSQGTGGDTQYF.

V gene TRBV10-1 combines with J gene TRBJ2-1; D gene ambiguous. The length of the CDR3 is 16 residues. Trimming cost V 2 bases and J 0 bases, with 11 bases left between them. Germline-derived CDR1 and CDR2 are WNHNN and SYGVQD (reference sequence). The CDR3 reads CASSERRRSSYNEQFF. The CDR3 DNA reads as TGCGCCAGCAGTGAGAGGAGACGGAGCTCCTACAATGAGCAGTTCTTC.

The chain links TRBV20-1 to TRBJ2-5, with D possibly being TRBD1 (5 bases). V was trimmed by 6 bases and J by 1 base, leaving 15 bases between them. CDR1 DFQATT and CDR2 SNEGSKA come from the germline V gene (reference sequence). This CDR3 contains 14 residues. CDR3 nucleotides: TGCAGTGCCATTGGGGCCAGAACCCAAGAGACCCAGTACTTC. It yields the protein CSAIGARTQETQYF.

This clonotype was counted only a few times. The J gene is TRBJ2-7, the V gene TRBV6-5; no definite D call. Looked up from germline, CDR1 is MNHEY and CDR2 is SVGAGI. V dropped 2 bases and J dropped 0 bases, with 11 bases sitting between them. The CDR3 is 15 residues long. Here the CDR3 DNA reads TGTGCCAGCAGTTACCGACCCTCAAGCTCCTACGAGCAGTACTTC. The encoded protein is CASSYRPSSSYEQYF.

There are a few counts of this clonotype. The V call is TRBV5-1, the J call TRBJ1-1, with D tentatively TRBD1 (6 bases). Germline CDR1 is SGHRS and CDR2 is YFSETQ. The CDR3 is 12 amino acids. The ends were cut back, 4 bases at V and 6 bases at J, with 10 bases in the middle. Written as DNA, the CDR3 is TGCGCCAGCAGCGGGGGGCTCCCTGAAGCTTTCTTT. Encoded protein: CASSGGLPEAFF.

This clonotype has only a few counts. The chain carries TRBV5-4 and TRBJ2-7; TRBD2 matches 14 bases. This CDR3 spans 18 amino acids. From germline, CDR1 is SGHNT and CDR2 YYREEE (reference sequence). After removal of 5 bases from V and 2 bases from J, the junction contained 12 bases not matched to a gene. The CDR3 DNA follows: TGTGCCAGCAGTCGGGCCCTGGGACTAGCGGGGGAGACCTACGAGCAGTACTTC. This encodes CASSRALGLAGETYEQYF.